This TCR beta chain was retrieved from a study of T-cell memory formation after mild COVID-19. Whole-study findings and limits: Pre-infection memory harbored some responding clones, suggesting cross-reactive memory joined. Of the contracting clones, CD4+ ones lay mainly in CM and EM, and CD8+ ones in EMRA.

Remarks on this clonotype: Its antigen is unidentified.

One entry per CDR3 protein results from TCRdb running MiXCR on the 5' RACE reads. Here the sample spans 410,000 or so distinct CDR3 sequences, more than 20% being singletons. This clonotype was sampled from an adult woman who had mild COVID-19 (a few samples of this study predate the infection). Cell type and time point are not known. Sample: PBMCs or a T cell subset sorted from them (not recorded which).

The CDR3, as DNA: TGCGCCAGCAGCCAAGATTACCAGCCCTCTAACTATGGCTACACCTTC. This codes for CASSQDYQPSNYGYTF. This rearrangement joins TRBV4-3 to TRBJ1-2; D is uncertain. In germline, CDR1 is LGHNA, CDR2 YSLEER. V shed 0 bases and J shed 0 bases, with 11 bases lying between them. This CDR3 has 16 residues.